This entry lists 26 T cell receptor beta chains sequenced from one sample in a study of blood T cells in healthy people across ages. Primers used in a second PCR of roughly 6 to 11 cycles were a sample-barcoded 5' primer and a J-beta primer mix. TCRdb used MiXCR to reprocess the 5' RACE reads, holding one entry per CDR3 protein. The repertoire holds over 950,000 distinct CDR3 sequences, with around two fifths as singletons. Material for sequencing was blood. The receptors shown here come from a man younger than 30 in good health.

Ten or more counts support this clonotype. This sequence joins TRBV5-1 and TRBJ1-2; 7 positions match TRBD1. Trimming took 0 bases from V and 2 from J; bases not matched to a gene: 4. Germline CDR1 and CDR2: SGHRS and YFSETQ. CDR3 size: 15 residues. This CDR3 is CASSLGGGANYGYTF. CDR3 nucleotide sequence: TGCGCCAGCAGCTTGGGAGGGGGCGCAAACTATGGCTACACCTTC.

This chain connects TRBV28 to TRBJ2-3; TRBD2 matches 15 bases. Trimming took 4 bases from V and 6 from J; bases not matched to a gene: 23. CDR3 size: 22 residues. In germline, CDR1 is MDHEN, CDR2 SYDVKM. The CDR3 spells CASSSPGLAGGPGFHTVDTQYF. The CDR3, as DNA: TGTGCCAGCAGTTCTCCGGGACTAGCGGGGGGACCGGGTTTTCACACGGTGGATACGCAGTATTTT.

This clonotype has only a few counts. This chain links TRBV2 with TRBJ1-5; D not certain. Trimming removed 3 bases from V and 1 base from J, with 7 bases in between. The length of the CDR3 is 14 residues. Germline V lookup: CDR1 SNHLY, CDR2 FYNNEI. CDR3 sequence reads: CASSDPKSNQPQHF. CDR3 nucleotide sequence: TGTGCCAGCAGTGACCCGAAGAGCAATCAGCCCCAGCATTTT.

This sequence joins TRBV5-6 and TRBJ2-2; the match to TRBD1 covers 10 bases. V lost 0 bases, J lost 6 bases, and 11 bases stayed unmatched. Germline V gene lookup returns CDR1 SGHDT and CDR2 YYEEEE. CDR3 length: 18 amino acids. CDR3 residues: CASSLVGTGAREAGELFF. CDR3 DNA sequence: TGTGCCAGCAGCTTGGTGGGGACAGGGGCGCGTGAAGCCGGGGAGCTGTTTTTT.

This clonotype was counted a few times. The rearrangement joins TRBV20-1 to TRBJ2-5; D is ambiguous. The CDR3 is made up of 15 amino acids. V lost 0 bases and J lost 2, with 13 bases in between. Germline V gives CDR1 DFQATT, CDR2 SNEGSKA (reference sequence). CDR3 loop: CSARDFVSIQETQYF. In DNA, the CDR3 is TGCAGTGCTAGAGATTTTGTTTCTATTCAAGAGACCCAGTACTTC.

The chain carries TRBV6-5 and TRBJ2-1, with D uncertain. From germline, CDR1 is MNHEY and CDR2 SVGAGI. The CDR3 consists of 13 residues. Trimming removed 2 bases from V and 7 bases from J, with 9 bases in between. CDR3 sequence reads: CASSYASSNEQFF. As DNA, the CDR3 is TGTGCCAGCAGTTACGCGAGCTCAAATGAGCAGTTCTTC.

The chain employs TRBV29-1 and TRBJ2-1; perhaps TRBD2 as D (5 bases). There are 11 residues in the CDR3. CDR1 is SQVTM and CDR2 is ANQGSEA in the germline V gene. The germline V and J ends were trimmed by 1 base and 9 bases, with 7 bases remaining between them. The CDR3 bases are TGCAGCGTTGAAGTTAGCGCTGAGCAGTTCTTC. This sequence encodes CSVEVSAEQFF.

This clonotype was observed a handful of times. The chain carries TRBV12-3 or TRBV12-4 and TRBJ2-3; 11 nucleotides match TRBD2. This CDR3 comprises 14 residues. V shed 8 bases and J 4 bases; nucleotides not matched to a gene: 5. In DNA, the CDR3 is TGTGCCAGCGGTCCTAGCGGGGGGCCAGATACGCAGTATTTT. Encoded protein: CASGPSGGPDTQYF.

This clonotype was recorded a few times. V usage is TRBV12-3 or TRBV12-4 and J usage is TRBJ1-2; no firm D call. The CDR3 is 12 residues long. With 7 bases removed from V and 3 bases from J, the gap between germline ends came to 9 bases. The CDR3 region is CASTRTDYGYTF. CDR3 DNA: TGTGCCAGCACCCGGACCGACTATGGCTACACCTTC.

The chain has TRBV20-1 and TRBJ1-1, with D possibly being TRBD1 (5 bases). Germline assignment: CDR1 DFQATT and CDR2 SNEGSKA (reference sequence). The CDR3 has 12 residues. The CDR3 DNA follows: TGCAGCGGGGGACGGCAGAACACTGAAGCTTTCTTT. The encoded protein is CSGGRQNTEAFF.

This clonotype has just a few counts. This chain connects TRBV7-2 to TRBJ1-1, with 7 bases that match TRBD1. Per the germline V gene, CDR1 is SGHTA and CDR2 is FQGNSA. The ends lost 2 bases at V and 8 bases at J; junction bases unmatched: 2. The CDR3 is 12 residues long. The CDR3 loop reads CASSLPRGEAFF. Written as DNA, the CDR3 is TGTGCCAGCAGCTTACCCAGGGGGGAAGCTTTCTTT.

This clonotype was recorded at least ten times. The chain carries TRBV20-1 and TRBJ2-7; TRBD1 aligns across 7 bases. This CDR3 has 14 residues. V lost 0 bases to trimming and J lost 2 bases; unmatched junction nucleotides: 4. Germline lookup yields CDR1 DFQATT and CDR2 SNEGSKA (reference sequence). CDR3 amino acids: CSARDHRGTYEQYF. In DNA form, the CDR3 reads TGCAGTGCTAGAGACCACAGGGGAACCTACGAGCAGTACTTC.

The rearrangement links TRBV13 to TRBJ2-3; D not certain. This CDR3 is built from 15 residues. Germline CDR1 and CDR2: PRHDT and FYEKMQ (reference sequence). The germline V and J ends were trimmed by 2 bases and 8 bases, with 17 bases remaining between them. This CDR3 is CASSLICTEDGTQYF. In DNA, the CDR3 is TGTGCCAGCAGCTTAATCTGTACAGAAGATGGTACGCAGTATTTT.

This clonotype occurred many times. The gene calls are TRBV7-2 and TRBJ2-3; 11 bases are a match to TRBD2. J gave up 2 bases and V 3 bases, and 4 bases lay outside the gene matches. This CDR3 has 16 amino acids. Germline lookup yields CDR1 SGHTA and CDR2 FQGNSA. The CDR3 DNA follows: TGTGCCAGCAGCTTGAGACTAGCGGGGCCCACAGATACGCAGTATTTT. This codes for CASSLRLAGPTDTQYF.

The chain joins TRBV12-3 or TRBV12-4 to TRBJ1-1, with D possibly matching TRBD1 (5 bases). The CDR3 sequence is 14 residues long. V was pared by 1 base and J by 7 bases, with 13 bases between. The DNA of the CDR3 is TGTGCCAGCAGTTTAGGTCAGGGCCTCCTTGAAGCTTTCTTT. The encoded protein is CASSLGQGLLEAFF.

The chain employs TRBV6-2 or TRBV6-3 and TRBJ2-2, with D uncertain. V lost 2 bases to trimming and J lost 1 base, with 8 bases between them. CDR1 MNHEY and CDR2 SVGEGT come from the germline V gene. The CDR3 spans 15 residues. As DNA, the CDR3 is TGTGCCAGCAGTTACCCAGGACGGAACACCGGGGAGCTGTTTTTT. It specifies CASSYPGRNTGELFF.

This clonotype was observed a handful of times. CDR3: CASSLSGGAGTDTQYF. The CDR3 region has the DNA TGTGCCAGCAGCTTAAGCGGGGGGGCAGGGACAGATACGCAGTATTTT. The rearrangement links TRBV7-2 to TRBJ2-3, with 10 bases identical to TRBD2. This CDR3 has 16 residues. Trimming cost V 2 bases and J 3 bases; bases outside gene matches: 5. Germline V CDR1 and CDR2: SGHTA, FQGNSA. The variable domain in full, with the rest retrieved from reference TRBV7-2 and TRBJ2-3, is GAGVSQSPSNKVTEKGKDVELRCDPISGHTALYWYRQSLGQGLEFLIYFQGNSAPDKSGLPSDRFSAERTGGSVSTLTIQRTQQEDSAVYLCASSLSGGAGTDTQYFGPGTRLTVL.

The chain is built from TRBV20-1 and TRBJ2-3; no reliable D call. Germline CDR1 DFQATT, CDR2 SNEGSKA (reference sequence). The CDR3 consists of 12 residues. The V and J ends lost 3 bases and 3 bases respectively, with 7 bases between them. The CDR3 nucleotides read TGCAGTGCTAGCCCTTATACAGATACGCAGTATTTT. Residues: CSASPYTDTQYF.

This sequence joins TRBV28 and TRBJ2-3; D possibly corresponds to TRBD1 (6 bases). The V end was cut by 5 bases, the J end by 0 bases, with 12 bases between. The germline CDR1 and CDR2 sequences are MDHEN and SYDVKM. The CDR3 has 15 amino acids. The chain's CDR3 is CASSRDTESTDTQYF. CDR3 coding DNA: TGTGCCAGCAGTCGGGACACCGAAAGCACAGATACGCAGTATTTT.

The rearrangement links TRBV6-2 or TRBV6-3 to TRBJ2-1, with 11 bases that match TRBD2. The CDR3 is 15 amino acids. Germline lookup yields CDR1 MNHEY and CDR2 SVGEGT. Losses at the gene ends were 6 bases for V and 2 bases for J; bases not matched to a gene: 3. CDR3: CASRGLADAYNEQFF. The CDR3, as DNA: TGTGCCAGCAGGGGACTAGCGGATGCCTACAATGAGCAGTTCTTC.

The chain recombines TRBV7-9 with TRBJ2-1; TRBD1 matches 7 bases. This CDR3 contains 16 residues. With 5 bases clipped from V and 4 bases from J, the junction kept 11 bases outside the gene matches. Germline values: CDR1 SEHNR, CDR2 FQNEAQ (reference sequence). CDR3 coding DNA: TGTGCCAGCAGCCTTCAACAGGGGAAGGGTTACAATGAGCAGTTCTTC. Residues: CASSLQQGKGYNEQFF.

This clonotype appeared a few times. The chain's CDR3 is CASSSQTGGGSYNEQFF. The CDR3 DNA follows: TGTGCCAGCAGCTCCCAAACAGGGGGGGGCTCCTACAATGAGCAGTTCTTC. This chain uses TRBV7-2 with TRBJ2-1, with a tentative D call TRBD1 (8 bases). This CDR3 has 17 residues. The germline V and J ends were trimmed by 4 bases and 0 bases, with 16 bases remaining between them. Per the germline V gene, CDR1 is SGHTA and CDR2 is FQGNSA.

The chain has TRBV28 and TRBJ1-6; 7 bases agree with TRBD1. The CDR3 is 18 residues long. The V gene's germline CDR1 is MDHEN and CDR2 SYDVKM. V gave up 3 bases and J gave up 0 bases; unmatched junction bases: 8. The CDR3 bases are TGTGCCAGCAGTTTGCCCCGGGACAGAGTCTCCTATAATTCACCCCTCCACTTT. Its protein is CASSLPRDRVSYNSPLHF.

V gene TRBV29-1 combines with J gene TRBJ1-2; TRBD1 agrees at 8 bases. This CDR3 has 11 residues. Trimming at V came to 8 bases and at J to 6 bases, leaving 5 bases not matched to a gene. Germline loops: CDR1 SQVTM, CDR2 ANQGSEA. The CDR3 sequence is CSTGQDNGYTF. Here the CDR3 DNA reads TGCAGCACGGGACAGGATAATGGCTACACCTTC.

This clonotype came up a few times. V and J are TRBV19 and TRBJ1-1; D might be TRBD1 (6 bases). V lost 5 bases and J lost 1, with 14 bases in between. Germline CDR1 LNHDA, CDR2 SQIVND (reference sequence). The CDR3 contains 15 residues. Here the CDR3 reads CASSWTALTNTEAFF. CDR3 nucleotides: TGTGCCAGTAGTTGGACAGCCCTTACGAACACTGAAGCTTTCTTT. Using reference TRBV19 and TRBJ1-1 for the parts outside the CDR3, the full variable domain is DGGITQSPKYLFRKEGQNVTLSCEQNLNHDAMYWYRQDPGQGLRLIYYSQIVNDFQKGDIAEGYSVSREKKESFPLTVTSAQKNPTAFYLCASSWTALTNTEAFFGQGTRLTVV.

This clonotype was seen a few times. This chain links TRBV3-1 with TRBJ1-2; D call uncertain. V was cut by 2 bases and J by 7 bases, with 8 bases left in between. This CDR3 has 12 residues. From germline, CDR1 is LGHDT and CDR2 YNNKEL (reference sequence). The CDR3 protein is CASSQSGSGYTF. The DNA for the CDR3 is TGTGCCAGCAGCCAATCAGGTTCTGGCTACACCTTC.